The present T cell receptor beta chain was sequenced within a study of cytomegalovirus exposure and HLA in healthy donors. General study findings and limits: The study found most TCR sequences rare, yet found some public TCRs in many donors. Clusters of TCRs from the first cohort tended to co-occur in the roughly 120 validation repertoires (as a later analysis found).

The assay was immunoSEQ multiplex PCR, and TCRdb's table has in-frame clones only and misses some. Of 70,000 to 80,000 clones in the sample, approximately 95% were seen once. The sample holds one count of this clone. Its target is unknown. CDR1 and CDR2 (germline): SQVTM, ANQGSEA. The CDR3 is made up of 13 amino acids. V lost 2 bases to trimming and J lost 4 bases, with 11 bases between them. The donors were part of the validation cohort of 120 subjects. That cohort was separate from the first cohort, which comprised 666 subjects. Sequencing input: PBMCs. The gene calls are TRBV29-1 and TRBJ1-2; TRBD1 might be the D (6 bases). The receptor's source is a woman under 30 in good health and CMV-seropositive. The CDR3 here is CSVERRGLYGYTF. For the CDR3, the DNA is TGCAGCGTTGAACGCAGGGGCCTCTATGGCTACACCTTC. Full variable domain (rest looked up from reference TRBV29-1 and TRBJ1-2): SAVISQKPSRDICQRGTSLTIQCQVDSQVTMMFWYRQQPGQSLTLIATANQGSEATYESGFVIDKFPISRPNLTFSTLTVSNMSPEDSSIYLCSVERRGLYGYTFGSGTRLTVV.